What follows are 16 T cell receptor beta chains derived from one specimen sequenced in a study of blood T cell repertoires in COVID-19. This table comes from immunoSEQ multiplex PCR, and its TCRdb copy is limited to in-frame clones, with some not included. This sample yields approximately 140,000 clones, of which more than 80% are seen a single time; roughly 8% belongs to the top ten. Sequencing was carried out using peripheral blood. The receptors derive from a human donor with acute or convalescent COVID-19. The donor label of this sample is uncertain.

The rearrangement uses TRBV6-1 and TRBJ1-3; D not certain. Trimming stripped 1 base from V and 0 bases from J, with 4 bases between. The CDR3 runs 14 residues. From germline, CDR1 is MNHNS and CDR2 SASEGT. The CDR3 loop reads CASSEGSSGNTIYF. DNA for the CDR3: TGTGCCAGCAGTGAAGGGAGCTCTGGAAACACCATATATTTT.

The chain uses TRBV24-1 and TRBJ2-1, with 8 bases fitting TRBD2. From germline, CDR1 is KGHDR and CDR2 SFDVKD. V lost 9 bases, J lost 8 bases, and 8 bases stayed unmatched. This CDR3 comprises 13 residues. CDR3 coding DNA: TGTGCCACCTCGGGACTAGGTATTTATGAGCAGTTCTTC. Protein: CATSGLGIYEQFF.

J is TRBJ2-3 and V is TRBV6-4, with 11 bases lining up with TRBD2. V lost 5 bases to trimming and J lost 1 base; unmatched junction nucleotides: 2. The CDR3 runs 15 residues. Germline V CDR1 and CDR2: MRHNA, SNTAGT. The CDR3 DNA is TGTGCCAGCAGTCAGACTAGCGGGGGCACAGATACGCAGTATTTT. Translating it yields CASSQTSGGTDTQYF.

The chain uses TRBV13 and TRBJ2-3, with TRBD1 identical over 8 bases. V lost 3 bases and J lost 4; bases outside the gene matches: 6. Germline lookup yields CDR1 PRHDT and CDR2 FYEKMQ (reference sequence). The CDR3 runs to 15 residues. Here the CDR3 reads CASSLRTGPSDTQYF. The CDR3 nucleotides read TGTGCCAGCAGCTTGCGGACAGGGCCATCAGATACGCAGTATTTT.

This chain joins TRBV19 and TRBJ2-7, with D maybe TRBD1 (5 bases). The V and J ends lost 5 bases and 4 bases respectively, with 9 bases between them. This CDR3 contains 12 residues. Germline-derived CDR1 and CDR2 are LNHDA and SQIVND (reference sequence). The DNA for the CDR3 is TGTGCCAGTAGTTATGACAGTTACGAGCAGTACTTC. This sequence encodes CASSYDSYEQYF.

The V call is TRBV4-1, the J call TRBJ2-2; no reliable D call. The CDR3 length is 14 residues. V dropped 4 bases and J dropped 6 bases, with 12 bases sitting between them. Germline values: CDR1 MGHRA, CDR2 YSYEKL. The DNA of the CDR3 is TGCGCCAGCAGCCCCCTAGGAAAGCCCGGGGAGCTGTTTTTT. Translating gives CASSPLGKPGELFF.

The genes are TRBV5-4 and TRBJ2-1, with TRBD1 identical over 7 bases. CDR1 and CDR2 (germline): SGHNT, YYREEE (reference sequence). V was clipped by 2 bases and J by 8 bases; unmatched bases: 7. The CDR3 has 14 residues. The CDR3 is CASSLPYQGDEQFF. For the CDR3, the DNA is TGTGCCAGCAGCTTACCATATCAGGGGGATGAGCAGTTCTTC.

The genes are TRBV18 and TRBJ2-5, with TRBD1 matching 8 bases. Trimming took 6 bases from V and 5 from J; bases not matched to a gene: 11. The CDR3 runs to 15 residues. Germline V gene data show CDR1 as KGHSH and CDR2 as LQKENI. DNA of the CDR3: TGTGCCAGCTCTCCTAGGACAGGGACGGAGGAGACCCAGTACTTC. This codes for CASSPRTGTEETQYF.

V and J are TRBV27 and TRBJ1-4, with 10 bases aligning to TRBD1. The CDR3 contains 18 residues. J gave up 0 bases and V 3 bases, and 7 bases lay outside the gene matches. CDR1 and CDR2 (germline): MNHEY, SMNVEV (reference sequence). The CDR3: CASSFLGQGVSTNEKLFF. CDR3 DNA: TGTGCCAGCAGTTTCCTAGGACAGGGGGTCTCAACTAATGAAAAACTGTTTTTT.

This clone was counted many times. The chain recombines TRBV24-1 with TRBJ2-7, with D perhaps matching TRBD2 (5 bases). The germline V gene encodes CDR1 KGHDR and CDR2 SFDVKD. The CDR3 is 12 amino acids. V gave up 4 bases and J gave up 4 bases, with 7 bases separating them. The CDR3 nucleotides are TGTGCCACCAGTGAGACGGGATACGAGCAGTACTTC. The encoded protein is CATSETGYEQYF.

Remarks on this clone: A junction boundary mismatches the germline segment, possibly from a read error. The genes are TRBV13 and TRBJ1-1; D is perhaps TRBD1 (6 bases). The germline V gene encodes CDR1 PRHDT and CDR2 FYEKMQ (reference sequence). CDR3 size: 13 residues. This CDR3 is CASSVGTYTEAFF. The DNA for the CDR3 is TGTGCCAGCAGCGTAGGGACATACACTGAAGCTTTCTTT.

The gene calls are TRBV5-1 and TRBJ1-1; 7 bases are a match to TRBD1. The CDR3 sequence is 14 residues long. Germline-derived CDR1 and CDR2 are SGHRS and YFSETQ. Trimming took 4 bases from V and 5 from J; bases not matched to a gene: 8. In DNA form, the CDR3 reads TGCGCCAGCAGCGTTTCGGGACAGCGGACTGAAGCTTTCTTT. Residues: CASSVSGQRTEAFF.

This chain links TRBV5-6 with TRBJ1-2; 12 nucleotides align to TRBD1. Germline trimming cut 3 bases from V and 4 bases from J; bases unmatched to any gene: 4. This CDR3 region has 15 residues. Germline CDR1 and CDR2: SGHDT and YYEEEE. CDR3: CASSSGTGGPYGYTF. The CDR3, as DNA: TGTGCCAGCAGCTCCGGGACAGGGGGCCCCTATGGCTACACCTTC.

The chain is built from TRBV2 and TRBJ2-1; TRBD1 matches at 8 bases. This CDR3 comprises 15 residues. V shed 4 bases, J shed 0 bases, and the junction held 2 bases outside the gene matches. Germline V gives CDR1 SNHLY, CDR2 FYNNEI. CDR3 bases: TGTGCCAGCAGTGCTACAGGGGGCTCCTACAATGAGCAGTTCTTC. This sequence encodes CASSATGGSYNEQFF.

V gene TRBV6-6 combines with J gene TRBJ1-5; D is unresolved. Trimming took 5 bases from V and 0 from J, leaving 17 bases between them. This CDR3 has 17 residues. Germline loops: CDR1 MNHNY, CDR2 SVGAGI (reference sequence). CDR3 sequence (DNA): TGTGCCAGCAGTCCCCGCCGGTCCGAATATAGCAATCAGCCCCAGCATTTT. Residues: CASSPRRSEYSNQPQHF.

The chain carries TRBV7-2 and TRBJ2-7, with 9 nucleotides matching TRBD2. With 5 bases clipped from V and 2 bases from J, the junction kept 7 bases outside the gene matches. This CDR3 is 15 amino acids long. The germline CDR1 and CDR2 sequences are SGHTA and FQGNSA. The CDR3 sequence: CASSPETSGTYEQYF. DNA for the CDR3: TGTGCCAGCAGCCCCGAGACTAGCGGCACCTACGAGCAGTACTTC.